This TCR beta chain was documented in a study of T cell changes during pregnancy in multiple sclerosis. The CDR3 loop spans 13 amino acids. Between the trimmed V and J ends, which lost 1 base and 3 bases, there was a span of 8 bases. CDR1 is SGHRS, CDR2 YFSETQ, per germline. The protocol was immunoSEQ multiplex PCR, while the TCRdb copy is restricted to in-frame clones and leaves out a portion. The profile covers 40,000 to 60,000 clones, with just over 90% appearing a single time and approximately 0.4% taken by the ten largest. This sequence was found in a female donor with multiple sclerosis, enrolled in a pregnancy study. Sequenced here: CD4+ T cells from peripheral blood mononuclear cells, sampled before pregnancy. This sequence joins TRBV5-1 and TRBJ2-7; D unresolved. The CDR3 sequence: CASSLLGDYEQYF. CDR3 nucleotide sequence: TGCGCCAGCAGCTTGTTAGGAGACTACGAGCAGTACTTC. The full variable domain, completed using reference TRBV5-1 and TRBJ2-7, is KAGVTQTPRYLIKTRGQQVTLSCSPISGHRSVSWYQQTPGQGLQFLFEYFSETQRNKGNFPGRFSGRQFSNSRSEMNVSTLELGDSALYLCASSLLGDYEQYFGPGTRLTVT.